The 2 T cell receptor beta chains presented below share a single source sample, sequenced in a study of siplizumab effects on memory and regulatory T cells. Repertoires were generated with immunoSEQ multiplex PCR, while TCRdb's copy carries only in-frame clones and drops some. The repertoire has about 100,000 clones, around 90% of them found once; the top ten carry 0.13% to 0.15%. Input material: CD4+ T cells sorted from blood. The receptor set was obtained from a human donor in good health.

CDR3: CASSLRGQGFYNEQFF. CDR3 in DNA: TGCGCCAGCAGCTTGAGGGGACAGGGGTTCTACAATGAGCAGTTCTTC. The chain links TRBV5-1 to TRBJ2-1, with 10 nucleotides matching TRBD1. The CDR3 contains 16 residues. Losses at the gene ends were 1 base for V and 3 bases for J; bases not matched to a gene: 4. Germline lookup yields CDR1 SGHRS and CDR2 YFSETQ.

The chain's CDR3 is CASSLGAGERTDTQYF. In DNA form, the CDR3 reads TGCGCCAGCAGCTTGGGAGCGGGGGAGCGCACAGATACGCAGTATTTT. V gene TRBV5-1 combines with J gene TRBJ2-3, with 8 nucleotides matching TRBD2. Germline CDR1 SGHRS, CDR2 YFSETQ. CDR3 length equals 16 residues. V gave up 0 bases and J gave up 1 base; unmatched junction bases: 4. The variable domain in full, completed from reference TRBV5-1 and TRBJ2-3, reads KAGVTQTPRYLIKTRGQQVTLSCSPISGHRSVSWYQQTPGQGLQFLFEYFSETQRNKGNFPGRFSGRQFSNSRSEMNVSTLELGDSALYLCASSLGAGERTDTQYFGPGTRLTVL.